The 5 T cell receptor beta chains below all came from one sample that was sequenced in a study of T cells after yellow fever vaccination. TCRdb re-called the 5' RACE reads with MiXCR, one entry per CDR3 protein. The sample gives 30,000 to 35,000 distinct CDR3 sequences, about 6.6% of which show up once; under 25% is in the top ten. This sample comprised PBMCs, either bulk or a sorted T-cell subset (CD4+, CD8+, memory, or dextramer-sorted; not recorded which), obtained on the day of the first yellow fever vaccination. All receptors derive from a man between 18 and 29 years old who received the YFV17D yellow fever vaccine.

This clonotype was found many times. The rearrangement joins TRBV5-1 to TRBJ2-2, with D perhaps TRBD2 (6 bases). The germline CDR1 and CDR2 sequences are SGHRS and YFSETQ. V shed 2 bases and J shed 1 base, with 12 bases lying between them. This CDR3 region has 16 residues. The CDR3 DNA reads TGCGCCAGCAGCTTTCTGGGACTTAGGAACACCGGGGAGCTGTTTTTT. Its protein is CASSFLGLRNTGELFF.

This clonotype was observed many times. The chain recombines TRBV4-2 with TRBJ2-1; 11 bases match TRBD2. CDR1 is LGHNA, CDR2 YNFKEQ, per germline. V shed 4 bases, J shed 4 bases, and the junction held 6 bases outside the gene matches. This CDR3 has 16 residues. CDR3 sequence reads: CASSLETSGEYNEQFF. Here the CDR3 DNA reads TGTGCCAGCAGCCTTGAGACTAGCGGGGAATACAATGAGCAGTTCTTC.

This clonotype was detected ten times or more. The genes are TRBV29-1 and TRBJ1-1; D uncertain. The CDR3 runs to 12 residues. Germline-derived CDR1 and CDR2 are SQVTM and ANQGSEA. V was trimmed by 4 bases and J by 0 bases, leaving 6 bases between them. The DNA of the CDR3 is TGCAGCGTTGGACGGATGAACACTGAAGCTTTCTTT. It is translated as CSVGRMNTEAFF.

This clonotype showed up just a few times. The J gene is TRBJ1-5, the V gene TRBV7-9; the D is unclear. The CDR3 loop spans 14 amino acids. The ends were cut back, 10 bases at V and 0 bases at J, with 13 bases in the middle. Looked up from germline, CDR1 is SEHNR and CDR2 is FQNEAQ (reference sequence). CDR3: CATHRFYSNQPQHF. In nucleotides, the CDR3 is TGTGCCACACATAGATTTTATAGCAATCAGCCCCAGCATTTT.

This clonotype was recorded at least ten times. The chain combines TRBV11-3 with TRBJ1-1; the D is unclear. From germline, CDR1 is SGHNT and CDR2 YENEEA. The CDR3 sequence is 13 residues long. V was clipped by 2 bases and J by 1 base, with 5 bases between them. CDR3 nucleotides: TGTGCCAGCAGCTTAACCCAGAACACTGAAGCTTTCTTT. Residues: CASSLTQNTEAFF.